Listed here are 11 T cell receptor beta chains from one sample, sequenced in a study of blood T cell repertoires in COVID-19. This table comes from immunoSEQ multiplex PCR, and its TCRdb copy is limited to in-frame clones, with some not included. The profile shows some 65,000 clones, about 90% of them singletons. Specimen: peripheral blood. The receptors originated from a man aged 50 or older with COVID-19, enrolled during active disease.

This chain connects TRBV7-2 to TRBJ2-1; D call uncertain. This CDR3 is 13 amino acids long. V was pared by 3 bases and J by 5 bases, with 8 bases between. From germline, CDR1 is SGHTA and CDR2 FQGNSA. CDR3 in DNA: TGTGCCAGCAGCTTGATACTCCACAATGAGCAGTTCTTC. It translates to CASSLILHNEQFF.

The chain has TRBV19 and TRBJ2-2; 7 bases are a match to TRBD2. The V gene end was trimmed by 4 bases and the J gene end by 5 bases; junction bases not matched to a gene: 13. Germline V gene data show CDR1 as LNHDA and CDR2 as SQIVND (reference sequence). This CDR3 is built from 17 residues. The CDR3 reads CASSNGWAGVKTGELFF. CDR3 DNA sequence: TGTGCCAGTAGTAATGGTTGGGCGGGAGTAAAAACCGGGGAGCTGTTTTTT.

V is TRBV5-6 and J is TRBJ1-1, with a tentative D call TRBD1 (5 bases). This CDR3 has 14 residues. Germline CDR1 is SGHDT and CDR2 is YYEEEE. The V end was cut by 2 bases, the J end by 9 bases, with 17 bases between. The CDR3 loop is CASSFGTRGSKAFF. The CDR3 bases are TGTGCCAGCAGCTTCGGCACAAGGGGCTCGAAAGCTTTCTTT. Filled out from reference TRBV5-6 and TRBJ1-1, the complete variable domain reads DAGVTQSPTHLIKTRGQQVTLRCSPKSGHDTVSWYQQALGQGPQFIFQYYEEEERQRGNFPDRFSGHQFPNYSSELNVNALLLGDSALYLCASSFGTRGSKAFFGQGTRLTVV.

The chain employs TRBV5-6 and TRBJ1-6; the D gene is possibly TRBD1 (5 bases). CDR1 and CDR2 (germline): SGHDT, YYEEEE. CDR3 length: 18 residues. Trimming stripped 2 bases from V and 10 bases from J, with 25 bases between. CDR3 bases: TGTGCCAGCAGCTTCAGGCAGGGCTATTTGGCCGATGGATCACCCCTCCACTTT. As protein: CASSFRQGYLADGSPLHF.

The J gene is TRBJ2-2, the V gene TRBV19; 7 positions match TRBD2. Germline trimming cut 3 bases from V and 3 bases from J; bases unmatched to any gene: 10. Looked up from germline, CDR1 is LNHDA and CDR2 is SQIVND (reference sequence). CDR3 length: 17 residues. CDR3 sequence (DNA): TGTGCCAGTAGTATGCCTGAGGGAGGGGCATACACCGGGGAGCTGTTTTTT. This encodes CASSMPEGGAYTGELFF.

The chain links TRBV28 to TRBJ1-2, with D tentatively TRBD1 (6 bases). V gave up 10 bases and J gave up 0 bases, with 15 bases separating them. The CDR3 totals 14 residues. Germline CDR1 and CDR2: MDHEN and SYDVKM. CDR3 in DNA: TGTGCCATTAATGGGGGGGCTCCTAACTATGGCTACACCTTC. This codes for CAINGGAPNYGYTF.

This clone was observed a single time. The chain links TRBV4-1 to TRBJ1-1, with D maybe TRBD1 (5 bases). Between the trimmed V and J ends, which lost 1 base and 1 base, there was a span of 7 bases. This CDR3 spans 14 amino acids. The germline V gene encodes CDR1 MGHRA and CDR2 YSYEKL. The CDR3 region has the DNA TGCGCCAGCAGCCAAGGGGGGGAGAACACTGAAGCTTTCTTT. Protein: CASSQGGENTEAFF.

This chain uses TRBV4-1 with TRBJ2-1; no clear D gene. V was shortened by 4 bases and J by 4 bases, with 14 bases between the two germline ends. The length of the CDR3 is 15 residues. Germline loops: CDR1 MGHRA, CDR2 YSYEKL. CDR3 nucleotides: TGCGCCAGCAGCCTAGAGAACGGTCTGTACAATGAGCAGTTCTTC. Translating it yields CASSLENGLYNEQFF.

The gene calls are TRBV2 and TRBJ2-5; TRBD1 might be the D (5 bases). The germline gives CDR1 SNHLY, CDR2 FYNNEI. Trimming shortened V by 2 bases and J by 2 bases, and 9 bases separated the two germline ends. This CDR3 has 14 residues. The CDR3 loop is CASSEQGTQETQYF. The CDR3 bases are TGTGCCAGCAGTGAACAGGGTACACAAGAGACCCAGTACTTC.

The chain combines TRBV4-3 with TRBJ1-2; TRBD1 matches 7 bases. Trimming took 0 bases from V and 7 from J; bases not matched to a gene: 11. The CDR3 has 16 amino acids. Germline V gene sequence: CDR1 LGHNA, CDR2 YSLEER. CDR3 bases: TGCGCCAGCAGCCAAGATCAGGGACAGTACAACCCTGGCTACACCTTC. This translates into CASSQDQGQYNPGYTF.

This clone was observed once. V and J are TRBV2 and TRBJ1-6, with a weak D call TRBD1 (6 bases). This CDR3 is built from 15 residues. CDR1 and CDR2 (germline): SNHLY, FYNNEI. Trimming stripped 8 bases from V and 0 bases from J, with 11 bases between. CDR3 bases: TGTGCCAGCGCTACAGGGAGCTCCTATAATTCACCCCTCCACTTT. Translating gives CASATGSSYNSPLHF.